The source of this T cell receptor beta chain is a study of blood T cells in healthy people across ages. A second 7 to 11 cycle PCR used barcoded and J-beta primers. MiXCR, run by TCRdb on the 5' RACE reads, gives a single entry per CDR3 protein. Of some 900,000 distinct CDR3 sequences listed, roughly 50% are singletons. CDR1 and CDR2 (germline): MDHEN, SYDVKM. CDR3 length: 12 amino acids. The TCR was taken from a man aged 25-40 years in good health. The V and J genes are TRBV28 and TRBJ1-2; TRBD1 agrees at 7 bases. The sequenced sample consisted of blood. As DNA, the CDR3 is TGTGCGGCAGGGGGGGGCAACTATGGCTACACCTTC. Amino acid sequence: CAAGGGNYGYTF.